The 9 T cell receptor beta chains listed next were all sequenced from one sample in a study of blood T cell repertoires in COVID-19. Using immunoSEQ multiplex PCR, the repertoire was profiled, and TCRdb retains in-frame clones only, with some absent. The data contain approximately 200,000 clones, over 80% of them seen just once; the ten biggest clones take up about 3.5%. The source material was PBMCs or T cells enriched from blood (not recorded which). The receptors were sampled from a woman aged 25 to 39 who had been exposed to COVID-19.

J is TRBJ1-3 and V is TRBV2; 7 nucleotides match TRBD1. Trimming removed 7 bases from V and 0 bases from J; junction bases left unmatched: 15. The length of the CDR3 is 18 residues. The germline gives CDR1 SNHLY, CDR2 FYNNEI. CDR3 bases: TGTGCCAGCACCCGCGGTTCGGGACAGAGGACCTCTGGAAACACCATATATTTT. It translates to CASTRGSGQRTSGNTIYF.

This chain uses TRBV6-5 with TRBJ2-7; 9 bases match TRBD2. CDR3 size: 15 residues. The germline V gene encodes CDR1 MNHEY and CDR2 SVGAGI. After removal of 6 bases from V and 0 bases from J, the junction contained 6 bases not matched to a gene. The CDR3 nucleotides read TGTGCCAGCAGGGACAGCGGGAGGCTCTCCTACGAGCAGTACTTC. Translation: CASRDSGRLSYEQYF.

The chain carries TRBV30 and TRBJ2-5, with 10 bases fitting TRBD2. The junction had 1 base not matched to a gene; V was cut back by 8 bases and J by 4 bases. Germline CDR1 is GTSNPN and CDR2 is SVGIG (reference sequence). The CDR3 extends over 11 amino acids. The CDR3, as DNA: TGTGCCCGACTAGCGGGAGAGACCCAGTACTTC. Amino acids: CARLAGETQYF. Full variable domain (rest looked up from reference TRBV30 and TRBJ2-5): SQTIHQWPATLVQPVGSPLSLECTVEGTSNPNLYWYRQAAGRGLQLLFYSVGIGQISSEVPQNLSASRPQDRQFILSSKKLLLSDSGFYLCARLAGETQYFGPGTRLLVL.

This clone was picked up a small number of times. This chain links TRBV15 with TRBJ1-6, with TRBD1 identical over 7 bases. The trim removed 3 bases at V and 6 bases at J, leaving 5 bases unmatched. Germline V lookup: CDR1 LNHNV, CDR2 YYDKDF (reference sequence). CDR3 length: 15 residues. CDR3 protein: CATSSRQGPNSPLHF. The CDR3 DNA reads TGTGCCACCAGCAGCCGACAGGGACCTAATTCACCCCTCCACTTT. Supplemented by reference TRBV15 and TRBJ1-6, the full variable domain reads DAMVIQNPRYQVTQFGKPVTLSCSQTLNHNVMYWYQQKSSQAPKLLFHYYDKDFNNEADTPDNFQSRRPNTSFCFLDIRSPGLGDTAMYLCATSSRQGPNSPLHFGNGTRLTVT.

The gene calls are TRBV5-1 and TRBJ2-2; weak D call: TRBD1 (6 bases). The V gene lost 0 bases and the J gene lost 7 bases, with 13 bases spanning the gap. CDR1 is SGHRS, CDR2 YFSETQ, per germline. The CDR3 totals 15 residues. CDR3 loop: CASSLATGKGGELFF. In DNA, the CDR3 is TGCGCCAGCAGCTTGGCCACAGGGAAAGGCGGGGAGCTGTTTTTT.

The V gene is TRBV18, the J gene TRBJ1-1, with 9 bases lining up with TRBD1. This CDR3 has 14 residues. The junction had 6 bases not matched to a gene; V was cut back by 6 bases and J by 4 bases. Germline V gene lookup returns CDR1 KGHSH and CDR2 LQKENI. CDR3 in amino acids: CASSVGQGSTEAFF. CDR3 sequence (DNA): TGTGCCAGCTCGGTAGGACAGGGGAGCACTGAAGCTTTCTTT.

This chain uses TRBV1 with TRBJ2-4; the D segment call TRBD1 is taken from the table without a DNA check. TRBV1 is flagged as a pseudogene. The CDR3 is made up of 17 amino acids. The CDR3 loop reads CTSSLYLGRTAKNIQYF. The CDR3, as DNA: TGCACCAGCAGCCTTTATCTGGGGCGAACGGCCAAAAACATTCAGTACTTC.

This chain links TRBV2 with TRBJ2-7, with 8 nucleotides matching TRBD1. After removal of 1 base from V and 7 bases from J, the junction contained 6 bases not matched to a gene. This CDR3 spans 14 amino acids. Germline lookup yields CDR1 SNHLY and CDR2 FYNNEI. The CDR3 protein is CASSEGTGKKEQYF. The DNA of the CDR3 is TGTGCCAGCAGTGAAGGGACAGGGAAAAAGGAGCAGTACTTC.

The chain couples TRBV29-1 to TRBJ2-1; 9 nucleotides align to TRBD1. This CDR3 region has 15 residues. After removal of 7 bases from V and 4 bases from J, the junction contained 11 bases not matched to a gene. Per the germline V gene, CDR1 is SQVTM and CDR2 is ANQGSEA. CDR3 sequence reads: CSASPRDRVYNEQFF. CDR3 bases: TGCAGCGCATCCCCCCGGGACAGGGTTTACAATGAGCAGTTCTTC.